This T cell receptor beta chain was found in a study of T cells after yellow fever vaccination. CDR3 size: 18 residues. With 4 bases removed from V and 7 bases from J, the gap between germline ends came to 27 bases. Germline CDR1 and CDR2: SGHAT and FQNNGV. TCRdb reprocessed the 5' RACE reads via MiXCR and lists one record per CDR3 protein. The sample includes under 150,000 distinct CDR3 sequences, about 7.7% of them seen just once. This clonotype has at least ten counts. Its target is not known. Whole-study results and caveats: Abundant clonotypes from the bulk population could have been carried over as contaminants into FACS-sorted repertoires. Shared CD4/CD8 clonotypes were a small share, likely from convergent recombination. Reappearance after the booster was observed for most primary-vaccination clones (more than 95% CD4, approximately 90% CD8). It was a weaker secondary response, yet one that peaked faster, at day 5 versus 15.

The chain combines TRBV11-2 with TRBJ2-3; a weak D match, TRBD1 (5 bases). This specimen was CD4+ T cells sorted from PBMCs, taken 5 days after the yellow fever booster vaccination. The sequence was obtained from a young man who received the YFV17D yellow fever vaccine. This chain's CDR3 is CASSSIGRRQGSPYTQYF. The CDR3 DNA follows: TGTGCCAGCAGCTCTATAGGTCGCCGCCAGGGCTCGCCCTATACGCAGTATTTT. The full variable domain, its missing parts supplied by reference TRBV11-2 and TRBJ2-3, is EAGVAQSPRYKIIEKRQSVAFWCNPISGHATLYWYQQILGQGPKLLIQFQNNGVVDDSQLPKDRFSAERLKGVDSTLKIQPAKLEDSAVYLCASSSIGRRQGSPYTQYFGPGTRLTVL.